The clone carrying this TCR beta chain was counted at least ten times. Its cognate antigen is unknown. After 5'RACE with constant-segment primers, TCR alpha and TCR beta cDNA libraries carrying sample barcodes and UMIs were obtained. TCRdb called the 5' RACE reads again in MiXCR, with one record for every CDR3 protein. The data hold more than 9,500 distinct CDR3 sequences, with around 13% observed a single time. This record belongs to a study of T-cell memory formation after mild COVID-19. Germline CDR1 reads SGDLS; CDR2 reads YYNGEE. Between the trimmed V and J ends, which lost 0 bases and 4 bases, there was a span of 10 bases. The CDR3 extends over 14 amino acids. Study-level points and caveats: Cross-reactive memory seemingly joined, as some responding clones were found in pre-infection memory. Shrinking CD4+ clones were chiefly CM and EM; CD8+ ones were chiefly EMRA.

This sequence joins TRBV9 and TRBJ1-1; D is unclear. The receptor was isolated from a man younger than 35 who had mild COVID-19 (a few samples of this study predate the infection). Cell type and time point are not known. Input material: PBMCs or a T cell subset sorted from them (not recorded which). Written as DNA, the CDR3 is TGTGCCAGCAGCGTAGGGGGTAGAGTCACTGAAGCTTTCTTT. Its translation is CASSVGGRVTEAFF. Looking up the rest from reference TRBV9 and TRBJ1-1 gives the full variable domain: DSGVTQTPKHLITATGQRVTLRCSPRSGDLSVYWYQQSLDQGLQFLIQYYNGEERAKGNILERFSAQQFPDLHSELNLSSLELGDSALYFCASSVGGRVTEAFFGQGTRLTVV.